This T cell receptor (beta chain) originates from a study of T cell repertoires in cytomegalovirus infection. Overall study: Both a matching HLA type and CMV infection were indicated by public TCR beta signatures.

Study-wide points: CMV carriers having the relevant HLA were flagged by cumulative public TCR beta family frequency. Ex vivo, HLA-C-restricted CMV-specific TCR beta clonotypes prevailed over the rest of the response.

TCRdb analysed the reads with MiXCR anew, one entry per CDR3 protein. Among around 300,000 distinct CDR3 sequences listed, roughly 25% were seen once. This clonotype was found many times. Antigen unknown. CDR1 and CDR2 from the germline V gene are SGHTA and FQGNSA. This CDR3 is built from 15 residues. V dropped 0 bases and J dropped 9; count of bases not matched to a gene: 4. The genes are TRBV7-2 and TRBJ2-1; 11 nucleotides line up with TRBD2. The source material was PBMCs. The TCR sequence derives from a human donor in good health (CMV status not recorded). Some clones in this sample may be carry-over from other donors' samples. Here the CDR3 reads CASSLALAGGGEQFF. For the CDR3, the DNA is TGTGCCAGCAGCTTAGCGCTAGCGGGAGGAGGTGAGCAGTTCTTC.